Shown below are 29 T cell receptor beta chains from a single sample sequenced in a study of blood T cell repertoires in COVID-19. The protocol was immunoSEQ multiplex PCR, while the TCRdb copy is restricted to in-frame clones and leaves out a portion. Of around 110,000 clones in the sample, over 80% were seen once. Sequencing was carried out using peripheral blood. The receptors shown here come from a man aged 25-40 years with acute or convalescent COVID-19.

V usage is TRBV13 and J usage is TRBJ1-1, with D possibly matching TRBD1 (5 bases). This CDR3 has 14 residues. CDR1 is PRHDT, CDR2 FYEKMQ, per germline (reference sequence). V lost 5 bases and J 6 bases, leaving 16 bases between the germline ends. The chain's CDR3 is CASSGRELVAEAFF. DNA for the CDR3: TGTGCCAGCAGCGGCAGGGAATTGGTGGCTGAAGCTTTCTTT.

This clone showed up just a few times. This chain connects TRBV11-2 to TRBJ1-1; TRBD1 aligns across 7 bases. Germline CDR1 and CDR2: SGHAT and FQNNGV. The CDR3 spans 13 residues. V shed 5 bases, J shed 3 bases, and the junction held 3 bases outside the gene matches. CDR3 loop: CASSLDRDTEAFF. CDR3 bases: TGTGCCAGCAGCCTCGACAGGGACACTGAAGCTTTCTTT.

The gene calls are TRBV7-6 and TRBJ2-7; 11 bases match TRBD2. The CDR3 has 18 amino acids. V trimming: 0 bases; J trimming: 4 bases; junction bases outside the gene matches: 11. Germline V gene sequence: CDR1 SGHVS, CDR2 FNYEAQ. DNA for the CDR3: TGTGCCAGCAGCTTAGCTCCTAGCGGGAGGACTACCCCATACGAGCAGTACGTC. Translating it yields CASSLAPSGRTTPYEQYV.

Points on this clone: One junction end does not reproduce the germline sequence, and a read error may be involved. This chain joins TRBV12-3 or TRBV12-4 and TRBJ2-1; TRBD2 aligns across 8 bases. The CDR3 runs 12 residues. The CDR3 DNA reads TGTGCCAGCAGTGGACAAGCGGGAGTATCAATCTTC. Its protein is CASSGQAGVSIF.

CDR3 nucleotide sequence: TGTGCCAGCAGCGGGACAGGGACCCACCAAGAGACCCAGTACTTC. Translating gives CASSGTGTHQETQYF. The rearrangement uses TRBV14 and TRBJ2-5; TRBD1 matches at 9 bases. Germline lookup yields CDR1 SGHDN and CDR2 FVKESK. The CDR3 contains 15 residues. J was trimmed by 0 bases and V by 5 bases; bases with no gene match: 4.

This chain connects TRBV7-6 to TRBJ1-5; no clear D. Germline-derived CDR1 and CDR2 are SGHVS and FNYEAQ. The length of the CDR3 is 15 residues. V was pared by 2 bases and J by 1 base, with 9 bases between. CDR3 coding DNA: TGTGCCAGCAGCTTATCCGGGAACAGCAATCAGCCCCAGCATTTT. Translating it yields CASSLSGNSNQPQHF.

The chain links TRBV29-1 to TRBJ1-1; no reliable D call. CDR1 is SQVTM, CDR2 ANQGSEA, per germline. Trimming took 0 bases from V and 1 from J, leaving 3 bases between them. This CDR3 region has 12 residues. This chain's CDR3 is CSVEDGNTEAFF. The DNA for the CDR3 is TGCAGCGTTGAAGACGGGAACACTGAAGCTTTCTTT.

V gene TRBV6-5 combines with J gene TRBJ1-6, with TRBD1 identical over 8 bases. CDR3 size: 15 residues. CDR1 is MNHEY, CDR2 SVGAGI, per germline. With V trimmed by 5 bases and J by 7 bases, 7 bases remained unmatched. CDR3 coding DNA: TGTGCCAGCAGTAGATTAGGACAGGGAAATTCACCCCTCCACTTT. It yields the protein CASSRLGQGNSPLHF.

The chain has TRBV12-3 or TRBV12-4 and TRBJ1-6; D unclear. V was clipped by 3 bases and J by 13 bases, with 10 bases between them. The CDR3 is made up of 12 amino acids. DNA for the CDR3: TGTGCCAGCAGTTTGGGGAGCAGTCCCCTCCACTTT. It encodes CASSLGSSPLHF.

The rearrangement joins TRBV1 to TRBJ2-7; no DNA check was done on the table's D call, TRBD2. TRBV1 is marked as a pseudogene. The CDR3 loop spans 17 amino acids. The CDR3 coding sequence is TGCACCAGCAGCCAAGAAACCCCCCTAGCGGGAGACTACGAGCAGTACGTC. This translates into CTSSQETPLAGDYEQYV.

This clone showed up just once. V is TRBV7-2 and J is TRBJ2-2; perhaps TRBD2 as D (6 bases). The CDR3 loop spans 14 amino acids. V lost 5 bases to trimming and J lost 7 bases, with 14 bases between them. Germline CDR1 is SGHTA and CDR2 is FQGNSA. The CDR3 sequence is CASSLSGTSGELFF. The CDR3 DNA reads TGTGCCAGCAGCCTTAGCGGCACCAGCGGGGAGCTGTTTTTT.

The CDR3 protein is CAISTLAGGPGEQFF. For the CDR3, the DNA is TGTGCCATCAGCACCCTAGCGGGAGGGCCTGGTGAGCAGTTCTTC. V gene TRBV10-3 combines with J gene TRBJ2-1; the match to TRBD2 covers 12 bases. With V trimmed by 6 bases and J by 9 bases, 9 bases remained unmatched. Germline CDR1 ENHRY, CDR2 SYGVKD. CDR3 size: 15 residues.

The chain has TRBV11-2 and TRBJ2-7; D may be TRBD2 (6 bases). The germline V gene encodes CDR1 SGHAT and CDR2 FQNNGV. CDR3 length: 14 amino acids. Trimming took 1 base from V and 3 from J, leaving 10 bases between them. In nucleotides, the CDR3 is TGTGCCAGCAGCTTAGGTGGAGGGGTCTACGAGCAGTACTTC. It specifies CASSLGGGVYEQYF. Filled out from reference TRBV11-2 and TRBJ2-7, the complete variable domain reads EAGVAQSPRYKIIEKRQSVAFWCNPISGHATLYWYQQILGQGPKLLIQFQNNGVVDDSQLPKDRFSAERLKGVDSTLKIQPAKLEDSAVYLCASSLGGGVYEQYFGPGTRLTVT.

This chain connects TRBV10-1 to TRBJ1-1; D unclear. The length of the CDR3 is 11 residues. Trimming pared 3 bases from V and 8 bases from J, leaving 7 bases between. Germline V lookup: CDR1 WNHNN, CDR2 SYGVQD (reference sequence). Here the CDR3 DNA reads TGCGCCAGCAGTGACAGATTCGAAGCTTTCTTT. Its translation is CASSDRFEAFF.

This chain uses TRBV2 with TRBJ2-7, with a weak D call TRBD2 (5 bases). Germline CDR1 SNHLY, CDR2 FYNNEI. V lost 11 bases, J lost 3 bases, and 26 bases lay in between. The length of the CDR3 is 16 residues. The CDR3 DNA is TGTGCCGCTCAGGCCGTATTGGAGTCCCGGGGCTACGAGCAGTACGTC. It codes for CAAQAVLESRGYEQYV.

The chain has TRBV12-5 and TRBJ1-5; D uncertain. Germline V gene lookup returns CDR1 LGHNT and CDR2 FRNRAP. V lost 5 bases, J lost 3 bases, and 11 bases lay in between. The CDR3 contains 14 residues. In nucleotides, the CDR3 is TGTGCTAGTGGTGAATCCGGGAACAATCAGCCCCAGCATTTT. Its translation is CASGESGNNQPQHF.

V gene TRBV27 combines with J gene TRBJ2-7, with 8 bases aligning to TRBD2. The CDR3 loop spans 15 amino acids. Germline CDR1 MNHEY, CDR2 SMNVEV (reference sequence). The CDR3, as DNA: TGTGCCAGCAGTCTATCTCCGGGACTAGCCTACGAGCAGTACGTC. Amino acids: CASSLSPGLAYEQYV.

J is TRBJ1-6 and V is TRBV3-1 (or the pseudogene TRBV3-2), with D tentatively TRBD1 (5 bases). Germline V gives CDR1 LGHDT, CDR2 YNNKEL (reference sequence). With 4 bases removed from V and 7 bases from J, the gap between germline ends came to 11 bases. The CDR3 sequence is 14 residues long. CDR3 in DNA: TGTGCCAGCAGCCCCGGGACTCCAAATTCACCCCTCCACTTT. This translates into CASSPGTPNSPLHF.

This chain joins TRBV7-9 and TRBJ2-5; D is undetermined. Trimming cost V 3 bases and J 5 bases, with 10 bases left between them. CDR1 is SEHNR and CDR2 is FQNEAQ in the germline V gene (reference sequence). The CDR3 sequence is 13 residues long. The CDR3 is CASSFRSAETQYF. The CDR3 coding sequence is TGTGCCAGCAGCTTCAGGTCCGCGGAGACCCAGTACTTC.

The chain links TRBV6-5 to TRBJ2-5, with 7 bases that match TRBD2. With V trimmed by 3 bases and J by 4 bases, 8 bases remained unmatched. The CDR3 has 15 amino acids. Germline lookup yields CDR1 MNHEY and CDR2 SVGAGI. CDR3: CASSYDRGSGETQYF. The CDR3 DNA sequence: TGTGCCAGCAGTTATGACCGCGGGAGTGGAGAGACCCAGTACTTC.

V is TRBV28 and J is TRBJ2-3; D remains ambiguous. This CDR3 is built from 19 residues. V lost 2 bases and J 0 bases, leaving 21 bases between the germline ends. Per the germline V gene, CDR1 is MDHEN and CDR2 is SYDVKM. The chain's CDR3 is CASSLIVLRRTESTDTQYF. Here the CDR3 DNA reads TGTGCCAGCAGTTTAATAGTCTTACGGAGAACCGAGAGCACAGATACGCAGTATTTT.

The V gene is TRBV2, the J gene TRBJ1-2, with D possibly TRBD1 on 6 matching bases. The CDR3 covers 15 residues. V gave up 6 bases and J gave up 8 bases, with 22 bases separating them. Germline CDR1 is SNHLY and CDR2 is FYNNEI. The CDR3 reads CASSPGTPSLGGYTF. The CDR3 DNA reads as TGTGCCAGCAGCCCCGGGACACCATCTCTAGGGGGCTACACCTTC.

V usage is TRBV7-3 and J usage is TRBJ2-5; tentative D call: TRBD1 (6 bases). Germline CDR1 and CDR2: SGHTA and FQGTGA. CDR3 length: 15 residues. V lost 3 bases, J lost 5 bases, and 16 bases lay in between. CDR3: CASSLLGAQGETQYF. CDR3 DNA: TGTGCCAGCAGCTTGTTGGGGGCCCAGGGGGAGACCCAGTACTTC.

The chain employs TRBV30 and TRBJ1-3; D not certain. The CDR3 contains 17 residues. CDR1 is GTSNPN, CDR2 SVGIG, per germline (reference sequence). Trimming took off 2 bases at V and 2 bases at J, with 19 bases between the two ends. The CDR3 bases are TGTGCCTGGAGTACCACTTGGGTACCGGAGGCTGGAAACACCATATATTTT. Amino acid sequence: CAWSTTWVPEAGNTIYF. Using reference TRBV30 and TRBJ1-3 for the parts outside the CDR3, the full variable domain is SQTIHQWPATLVQPVGSPLSLECTVEGTSNPNLYWYRQAAGRGLQLLFYSVGIGQISSEVPQNLSASRPQDRQFILSSKKLLLSDSGFYLCAWSTTWVPEAGNTIYFGEGSWLTVV.

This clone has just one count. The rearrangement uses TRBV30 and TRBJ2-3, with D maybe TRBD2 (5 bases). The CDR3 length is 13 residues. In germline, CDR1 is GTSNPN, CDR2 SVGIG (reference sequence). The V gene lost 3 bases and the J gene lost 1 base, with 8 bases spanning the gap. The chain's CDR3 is CAWRQRGTDTQYF. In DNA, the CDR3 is TGTGCCTGGAGACAGAGGGGCACAGATACGCAGTATTTT.

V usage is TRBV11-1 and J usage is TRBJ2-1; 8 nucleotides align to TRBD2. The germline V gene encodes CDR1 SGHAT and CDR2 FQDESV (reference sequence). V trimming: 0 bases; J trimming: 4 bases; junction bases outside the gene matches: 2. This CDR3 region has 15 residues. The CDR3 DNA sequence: TGTGCCAGCAGCTTAGCCCGGGGGGGTTACAATGAGCAGTTCTTC. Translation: CASSLARGGYNEQFF. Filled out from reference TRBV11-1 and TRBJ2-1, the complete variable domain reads EAEVAQSPRYKITEKSQAVAFWCDPISGHATLYWYRQILGQGPELLVQFQDESVVDDSQLPKDRFSAERLKGVDSTLKIQPAELGDSAMYLCASSLARGGYNEQFFGPGTRLTVL.

This CDR3 reads CASSLDGTGSREQYV. In nucleotides, the CDR3 is TGCGCCAGCAGCCTTGATGGGACAGGGAGCCGCGAGCAGTACGTC. This sequence joins TRBV5-1 and TRBJ2-7; TRBD1 matches at 9 bases. The germline CDR1 and CDR2 sequences are SGHRS and YFSETQ. CDR3 size: 15 residues. The J segment lost 6 bases and the V segment lost 4 bases, leaving 11 bases of the junction unmatched.

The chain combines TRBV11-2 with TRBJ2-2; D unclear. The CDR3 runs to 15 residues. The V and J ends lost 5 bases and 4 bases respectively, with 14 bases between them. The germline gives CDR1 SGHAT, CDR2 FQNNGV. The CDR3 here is CASSAPRVPTGELFF. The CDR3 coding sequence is TGTGCCAGCAGCGCCCCCCGGGTCCCCACCGGGGAGCTGTTTTTT.

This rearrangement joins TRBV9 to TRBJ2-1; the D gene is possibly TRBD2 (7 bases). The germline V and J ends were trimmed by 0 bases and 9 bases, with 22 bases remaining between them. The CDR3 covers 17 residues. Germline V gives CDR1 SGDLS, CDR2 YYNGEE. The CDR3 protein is CASSVGGGGPFSPEQFF. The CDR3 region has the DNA TGTGCCAGCAGCGTAGGAGGGGGGGGACCGTTCTCCCCTGAGCAGTTCTTC.